This T cell receptor beta chain was found in a study of low-dose radiotherapy and immunotherapy resistance in tumors. The wider study: Cohort 1 was given 0.5 Gy per fraction every 2 weeks, for 6.5 Gy total. Patients were given intravenous nivolumab 240 mg every two weeks plus ipilimumab 1 mg/kg every six weeks.

As for time point: before trial treatment. Eligibility criteria specified advanced solid malignancies devoid of tumor-infiltrating lymphocytes. The germline gives CDR1 KGHSH, CDR2 LQKENI. This CDR3 has 13 amino acids. V was clipped by 2 bases and J by 0 bases, with 2 bases between them. Both TCRalpha and TCRbeta chains were reverse transcribed with V-gene-specific primers. PCR amplification of the TCRs was performed with Phusion for 20 PCR cycles, and it relied on a constant-region primer together with a V-primer adapter. Amplification of isolated mRNA was accomplished via in vitro transcription. Each CDR3 protein is one row after TCRdb ran MiXCR on the reads. This sample has approximately 70,000 distinct CDR3 sequences, with roughly 30% found just once.

The receptor's source is a female donor with ovarian cancer. The sample here was PBMCs, taken before treatment. The chain couples TRBV18 to TRBJ2-4, with no clear D. CDR3 residues: CASSPKAKNIQYF. The DNA of the CDR3 is TGTGCCAGCTCACCAAAAGCCAAAAACATTCAGTACTTC.